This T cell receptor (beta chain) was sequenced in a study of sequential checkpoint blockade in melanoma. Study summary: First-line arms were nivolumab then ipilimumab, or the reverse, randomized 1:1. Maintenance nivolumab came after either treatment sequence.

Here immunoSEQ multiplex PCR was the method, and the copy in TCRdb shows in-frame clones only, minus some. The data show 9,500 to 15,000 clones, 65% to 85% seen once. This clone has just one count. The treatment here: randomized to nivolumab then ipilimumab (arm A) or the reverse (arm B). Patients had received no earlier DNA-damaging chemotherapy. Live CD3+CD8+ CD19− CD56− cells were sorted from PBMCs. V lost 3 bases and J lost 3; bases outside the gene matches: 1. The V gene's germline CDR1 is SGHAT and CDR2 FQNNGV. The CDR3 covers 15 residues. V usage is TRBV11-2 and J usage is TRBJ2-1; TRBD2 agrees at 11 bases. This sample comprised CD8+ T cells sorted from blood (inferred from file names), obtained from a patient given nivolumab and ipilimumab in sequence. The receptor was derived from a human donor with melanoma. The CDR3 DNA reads TGTGCCAGCAGCTTTAGCGGGGGGGTCTACAATGAGCAGTTCTTC. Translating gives CASSFSGGVYNEQFF. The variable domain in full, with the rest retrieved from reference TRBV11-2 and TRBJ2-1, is EAGVAQSPRYKIIEKRQSVAFWCNPISGHATLYWYQQILGQGPKLLIQFQNNGVVDDSQLPKDRFSAERLKGVDSTLKIQPAKLEDSAVYLCASSFSGGVYNEQFFGPGTRLTVL.